Given below is one T cell receptor (beta chain) in context. This sample stems from a study of blood T cell repertoires in COVID-19. The authors' processing: Estimates of nucleated cell counts were drawn from the amplification of reference gene primers. The repertoire was sequenced with immunoSEQ multiplex PCR; TCRdb's copy has only in-frame clones and lacks some. From that table come the V and J calls and clone size; the DNA was used to work out D and trimming. Of approximately 350,000 clones listed, around four fifths are singletons. The CDR3 length is 15 residues. Germline V gene sequence: CDR1 MGHRA, CDR2 YSYEKL. The ends lost 0 bases at V and 14 bases at J; junction bases unmatched: 8. Among Cohort 3 donors, those recovered had two negative PCRs, clearance, or symptom resolution.

This rearrangement joins TRBV4-1 to TRBJ2-1; 12 nucleotides match TRBD2. The sequence came from a woman aged 45-65 years who had recovered from COVID-19. Sample: PBMCs or T cells enriched from blood (not recorded which). DNA of the CDR3: TGCGCCAGCAGCCAAGAAATTCTAGCGGGAGGGCCCAAGTTCTTC. The encoded protein is CASSQEILAGGPKFF.